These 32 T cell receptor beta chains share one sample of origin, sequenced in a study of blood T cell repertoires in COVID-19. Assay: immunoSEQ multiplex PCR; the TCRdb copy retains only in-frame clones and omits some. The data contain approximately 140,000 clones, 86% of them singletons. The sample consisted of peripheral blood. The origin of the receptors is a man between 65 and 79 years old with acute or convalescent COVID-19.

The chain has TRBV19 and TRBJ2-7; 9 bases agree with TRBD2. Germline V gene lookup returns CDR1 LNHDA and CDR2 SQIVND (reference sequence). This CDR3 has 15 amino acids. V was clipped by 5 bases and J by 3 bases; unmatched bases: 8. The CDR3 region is CASSPQTSGLYEQYF. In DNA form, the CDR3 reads TGTGCCAGTAGTCCCCAGACTAGCGGACTCTACGAGCAGTACTTC. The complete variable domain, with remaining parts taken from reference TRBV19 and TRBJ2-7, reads DGGITQSPKYLFRKEGQNVTLSCEQNLNHDAMYWYRQDPGQGLRLIYYSQIVNDFQKGDIAEGYSVSREKKESFPLTVTSAQKNPTAFYLCASSPQTSGLYEQYFGPGTRLTVT.

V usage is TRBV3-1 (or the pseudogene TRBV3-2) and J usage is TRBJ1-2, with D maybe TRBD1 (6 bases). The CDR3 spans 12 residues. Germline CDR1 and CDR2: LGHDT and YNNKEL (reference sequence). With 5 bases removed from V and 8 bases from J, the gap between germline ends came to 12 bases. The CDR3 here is CASSGGGWGYTF. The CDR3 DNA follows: TGTGCCAGCAGCGGCGGGGGCTGGGGCTACACCTTC.

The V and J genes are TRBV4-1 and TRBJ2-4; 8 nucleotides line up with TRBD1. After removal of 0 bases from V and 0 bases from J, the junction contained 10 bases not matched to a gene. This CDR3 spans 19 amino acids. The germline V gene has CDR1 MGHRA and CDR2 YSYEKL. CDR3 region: CASSQERRQGTLAKNIQYF. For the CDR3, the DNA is TGCGCCAGCAGCCAAGAGAGGAGACAGGGGACCCTAGCCAAAAACATTCAGTACTTC.

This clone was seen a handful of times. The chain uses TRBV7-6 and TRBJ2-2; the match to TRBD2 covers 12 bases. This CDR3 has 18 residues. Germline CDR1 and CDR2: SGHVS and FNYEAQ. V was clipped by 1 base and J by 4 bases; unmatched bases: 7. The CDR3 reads CASSLGASGRAGTGELFF. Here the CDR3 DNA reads TGTGCCAGCAGCTTAGGGGCTAGCGGGAGGGCCGGCACCGGGGAGCTGTTTTTT.

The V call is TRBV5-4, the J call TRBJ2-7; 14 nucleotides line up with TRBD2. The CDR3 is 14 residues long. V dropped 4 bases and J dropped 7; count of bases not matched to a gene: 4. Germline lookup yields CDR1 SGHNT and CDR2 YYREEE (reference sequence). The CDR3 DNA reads TGTGCCAGCAGCGACGGACTAGCGGGAGGAGAGCAGTACTTC. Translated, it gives CASSDGLAGGEQYF.

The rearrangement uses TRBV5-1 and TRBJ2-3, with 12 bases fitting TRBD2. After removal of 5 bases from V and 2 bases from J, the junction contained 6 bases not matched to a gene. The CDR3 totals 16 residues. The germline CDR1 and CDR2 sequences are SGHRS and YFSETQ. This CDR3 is CASRRLAGVPTDTQYF. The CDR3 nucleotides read TGCGCCAGCAGAAGACTAGCGGGAGTTCCCACAGATACGCAGTATTTT.

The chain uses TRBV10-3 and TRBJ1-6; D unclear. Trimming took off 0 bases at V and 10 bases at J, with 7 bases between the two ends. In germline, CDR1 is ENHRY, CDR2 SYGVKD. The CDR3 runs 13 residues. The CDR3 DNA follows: TGTGCCATCAGTGAGTCGGCGGAATCACCCCTCCACTTT. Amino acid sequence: CAISESAESPLHF.

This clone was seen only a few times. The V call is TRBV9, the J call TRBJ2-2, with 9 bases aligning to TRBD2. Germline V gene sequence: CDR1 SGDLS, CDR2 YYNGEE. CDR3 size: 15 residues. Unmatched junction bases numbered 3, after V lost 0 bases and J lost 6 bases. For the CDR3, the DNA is TGTGCCAGCAGCGTAGGCGGACTAGCGTCCGGGGAGCTGTTTTTT. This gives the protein CASSVGGLASGELFF.

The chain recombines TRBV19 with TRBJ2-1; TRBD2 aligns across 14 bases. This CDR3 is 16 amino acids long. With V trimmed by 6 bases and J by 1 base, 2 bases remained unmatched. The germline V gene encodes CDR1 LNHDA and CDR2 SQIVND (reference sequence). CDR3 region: CASRGTSGSSYNEQFF. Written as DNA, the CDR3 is TGTGCCAGTAGGGGGACTAGCGGGAGTTCCTACAATGAGCAGTTCTTC.

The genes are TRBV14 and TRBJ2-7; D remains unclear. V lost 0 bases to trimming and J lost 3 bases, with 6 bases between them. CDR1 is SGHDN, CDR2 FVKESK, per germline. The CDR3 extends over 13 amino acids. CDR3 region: CASSQEAFYEQYF. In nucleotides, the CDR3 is TGTGCCAGCAGCCAAGAAGCTTTCTACGAGCAGTACTTC.

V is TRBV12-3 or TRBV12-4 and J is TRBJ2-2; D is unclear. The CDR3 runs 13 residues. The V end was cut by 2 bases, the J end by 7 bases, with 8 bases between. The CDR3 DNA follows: TGTGCCAGCAGTTTACGTGCGGACGGGGAGCTGTTTTTT. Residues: CASSLRADGELFF.

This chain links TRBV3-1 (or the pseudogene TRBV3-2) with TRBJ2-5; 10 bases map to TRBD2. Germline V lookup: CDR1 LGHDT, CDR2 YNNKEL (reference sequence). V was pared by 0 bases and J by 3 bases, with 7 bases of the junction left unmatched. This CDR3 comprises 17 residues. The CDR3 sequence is CASSQDGLAGVEETQYF. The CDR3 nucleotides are TGTGCCAGCAGCCAAGATGGGCTAGCGGGGGTCGAAGAGACCCAGTACTTC.

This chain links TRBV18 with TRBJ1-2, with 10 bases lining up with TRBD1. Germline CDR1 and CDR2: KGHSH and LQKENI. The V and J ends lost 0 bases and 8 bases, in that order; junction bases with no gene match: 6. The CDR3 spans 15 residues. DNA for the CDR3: TGTGCCAGCTCACCACCTTCGGACAGGGGGTTAGGCTACACCTTC. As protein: CASSPPSDRGLGYTF.

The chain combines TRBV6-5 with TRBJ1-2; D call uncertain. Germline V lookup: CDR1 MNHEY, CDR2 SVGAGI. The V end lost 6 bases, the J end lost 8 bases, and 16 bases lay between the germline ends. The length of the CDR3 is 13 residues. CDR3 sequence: CASRQQTVMGYTF. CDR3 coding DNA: TGTGCCAGCAGACAACAAACAGTGATGGGCTACACCTTC.

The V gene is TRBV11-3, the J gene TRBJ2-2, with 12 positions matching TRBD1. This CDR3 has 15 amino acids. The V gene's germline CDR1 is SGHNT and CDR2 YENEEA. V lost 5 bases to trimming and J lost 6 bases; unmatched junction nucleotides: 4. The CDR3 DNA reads TGTGCCAGCAGCCCCGGGACAGGGGGCCCCGGGGAGCTGTTTTTT. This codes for CASSPGTGGPGELFF.

CDR3 in amino acids: CASSRRETGGKETQYF. Written as DNA, the CDR3 is TGCGCCAGCAGCCGAAGGGAGACAGGGGGCAAAGAGACCCAGTACTTC. This sequence joins TRBV4-3 and TRBJ2-5, with TRBD1 matching 10 bases. Germline CDR1 LGHNA, CDR2 YSLEER. This CDR3 comprises 16 residues. V was pared by 4 bases and J by 3 bases, with 8 bases of the junction left unmatched.

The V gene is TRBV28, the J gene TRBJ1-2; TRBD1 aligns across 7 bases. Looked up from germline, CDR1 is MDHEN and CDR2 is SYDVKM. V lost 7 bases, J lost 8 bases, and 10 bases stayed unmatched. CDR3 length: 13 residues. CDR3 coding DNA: TGTGCCAGCACCCTACAGGGGTTCGGGGGCTACACCTTC. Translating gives CASTLQGFGGYTF.

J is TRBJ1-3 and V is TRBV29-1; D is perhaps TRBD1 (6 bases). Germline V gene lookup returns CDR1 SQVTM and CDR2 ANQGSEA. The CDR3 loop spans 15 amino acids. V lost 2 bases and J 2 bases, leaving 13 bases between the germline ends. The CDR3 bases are TGCAGCGTTGAATCAGGGGCCGAGACTGGAAACACCATATATTTT. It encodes CSVESGAETGNTIYF. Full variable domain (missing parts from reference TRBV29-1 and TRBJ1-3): SAVISQKPSRDICQRGTSLTIQCQVDSQVTMMFWYRQQPGQSLTLIATANQGSEATYESGFVIDKFPISRPNLTFSTLTVSNMSPEDSSIYLCSVESGAETGNTIYFGEGSWLTVV.

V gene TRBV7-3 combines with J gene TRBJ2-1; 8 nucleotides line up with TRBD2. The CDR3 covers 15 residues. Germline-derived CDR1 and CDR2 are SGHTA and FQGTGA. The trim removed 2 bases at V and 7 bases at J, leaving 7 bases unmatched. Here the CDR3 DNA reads TGTGCCAGCAGCTTAGAAGCGGGAGTAGGTAATGAGCAGTTCTTC. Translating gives CASSLEAGVGNEQFF. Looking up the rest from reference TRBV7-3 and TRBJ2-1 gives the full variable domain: GAGVSQTPSNKVTEKGKYVELRCDPISGHTALYWYRQSLGQGPEFLIYFQGTGAADDSGLPNDRFFAVRPEGSVSTLKIQRTERGDSAVYLCASSLEAGVGNEQFFGPGTRLTVL.

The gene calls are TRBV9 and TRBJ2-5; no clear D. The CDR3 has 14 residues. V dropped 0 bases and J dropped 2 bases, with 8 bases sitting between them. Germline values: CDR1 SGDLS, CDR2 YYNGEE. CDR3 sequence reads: CASSVGTVQETQYF. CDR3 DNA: TGTGCCAGCAGCGTAGGAACAGTTCAAGAGACCCAGTACTTC.

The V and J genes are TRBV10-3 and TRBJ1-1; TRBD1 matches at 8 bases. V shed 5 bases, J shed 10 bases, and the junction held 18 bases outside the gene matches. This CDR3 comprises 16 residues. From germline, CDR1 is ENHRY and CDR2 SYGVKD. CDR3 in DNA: TGTGCCATCAGTCTTAGCCCCCCGGACAGGGCTGGGGGAGCTTTCTTT. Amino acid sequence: CAISLSPPDRAGGAFF.

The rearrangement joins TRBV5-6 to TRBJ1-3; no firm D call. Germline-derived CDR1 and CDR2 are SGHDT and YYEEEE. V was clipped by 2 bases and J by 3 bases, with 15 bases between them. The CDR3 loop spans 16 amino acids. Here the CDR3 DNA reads TGTGCCAGCAGCTTAACTGCAGGATTGTTTGGAAACACCATATATTTT. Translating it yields CASSLTAGLFGNTIYF.

The CDR3 nucleotides are TGTGCCATCAGTGAGTCCCGGACTAGCGAACGGTACGAGCAGTACTTC. Translated: CAISESRTSERYEQYF. The chain uses TRBV10-3 and TRBJ2-7, with 9 nucleotides matching TRBD2. The CDR3 is 16 amino acids. The V and J ends lost 0 bases and 4 bases, in that order; junction bases with no gene match: 7. In germline, CDR1 is ENHRY, CDR2 SYGVKD.

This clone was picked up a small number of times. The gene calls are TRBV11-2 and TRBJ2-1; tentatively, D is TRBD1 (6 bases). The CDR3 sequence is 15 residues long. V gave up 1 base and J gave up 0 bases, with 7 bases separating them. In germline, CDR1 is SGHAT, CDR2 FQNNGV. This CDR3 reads CASSLGRGSYNEQFF. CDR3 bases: TGTGCCAGCAGCTTAGGCAGGGGCTCCTACAATGAGCAGTTCTTC.

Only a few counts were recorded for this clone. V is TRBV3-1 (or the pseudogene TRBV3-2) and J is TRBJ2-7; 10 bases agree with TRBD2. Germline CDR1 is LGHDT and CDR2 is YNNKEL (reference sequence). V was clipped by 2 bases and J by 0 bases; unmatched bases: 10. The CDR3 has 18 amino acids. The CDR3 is CASSQFPELAGLSYEQYF. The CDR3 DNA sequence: TGTGCCAGCAGCCAATTTCCCGAACTAGCGGGGCTCTCCTACGAGCAGTACTTC.

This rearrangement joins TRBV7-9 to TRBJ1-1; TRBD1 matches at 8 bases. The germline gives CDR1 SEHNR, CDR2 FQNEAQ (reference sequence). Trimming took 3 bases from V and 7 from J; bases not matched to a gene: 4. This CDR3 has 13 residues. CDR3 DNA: TGTGCCAGCAGCTTGCAGGGGGCTGTTGAAGCTTTCTTT. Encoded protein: CASSLQGAVEAFF.

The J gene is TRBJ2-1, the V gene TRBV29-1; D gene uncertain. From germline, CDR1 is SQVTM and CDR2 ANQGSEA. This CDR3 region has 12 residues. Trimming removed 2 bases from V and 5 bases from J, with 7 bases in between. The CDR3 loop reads CSVENSNNEQFF. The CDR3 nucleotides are TGCAGCGTTGAAAACAGTAACAATGAGCAGTTCTTC.

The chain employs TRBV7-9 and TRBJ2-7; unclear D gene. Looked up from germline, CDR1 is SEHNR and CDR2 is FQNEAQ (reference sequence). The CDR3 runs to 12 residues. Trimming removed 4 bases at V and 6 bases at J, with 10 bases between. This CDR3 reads CASSSLEAEQYF. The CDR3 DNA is TGTGCCAGCAGCTCGCTTGAGGCCGAGCAGTACTTC.

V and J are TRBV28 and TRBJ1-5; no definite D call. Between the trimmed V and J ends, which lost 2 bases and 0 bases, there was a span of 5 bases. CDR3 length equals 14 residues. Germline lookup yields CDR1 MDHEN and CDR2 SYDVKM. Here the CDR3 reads CASSLRDSNQPQHF. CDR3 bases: TGTGCCAGCAGTTTACGGGATAGCAATCAGCCCCAGCATTTT.

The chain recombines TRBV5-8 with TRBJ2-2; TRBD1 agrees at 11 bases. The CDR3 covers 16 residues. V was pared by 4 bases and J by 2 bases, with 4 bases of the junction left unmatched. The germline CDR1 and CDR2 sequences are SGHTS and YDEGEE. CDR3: CASSVDRGPNTGELFF. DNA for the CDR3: TGTGCCAGCAGCGTGGACAGGGGGCCAAACACCGGGGAGCTGTTTTTT.

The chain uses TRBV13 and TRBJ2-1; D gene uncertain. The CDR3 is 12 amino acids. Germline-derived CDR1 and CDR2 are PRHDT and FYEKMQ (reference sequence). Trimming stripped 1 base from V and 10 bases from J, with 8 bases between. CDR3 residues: CASSLDRGEQFF. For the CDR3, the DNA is TGTGCCAGCAGCTTAGATAGAGGCGAGCAGTTCTTC.

CDR3 nucleotide sequence: TGTGCCAGCAGTTTAAACAGGGGGCTGGGTGAGCAGTACTTC. Its translation: CASSLNRGLGEQYF. The chain links TRBV27 to TRBJ2-7; 9 bases map to TRBD1. This CDR3 has 14 amino acids. Looked up from germline, CDR1 is MNHEY and CDR2 is SMNVEV (reference sequence). V lost 2 bases to trimming and J lost 7 bases; unmatched junction nucleotides: 6.